This T cell receptor beta chain originates from a study of CD8+ T cells in alopecia areata. Noted treatment: oral pan-JAK inhibitor, 5-10 mg twice daily. Findings and limits, study-wide: Normal scalp had lower clonality than lesional scalp, with alopecia totalis/universalis lesions showing this most strongly. It was observed that many expanded lesional clones persisted in scalp and blood during tofacitinib.

As regards this clone: The antigen is not known.

RNA was extracted and reverse transcribed into cDNA as the sequencing template. Here immunoSEQ multiplex PCR was the method, and the copy in TCRdb shows in-frame clones only, minus some. The repertoire includes approximately 200,000 clones, roughly two fifths of them detected once, and approximately 2.9% sits in the top ten. CDR3 length equals 16 residues. V gave up 0 bases and J gave up 5 bases, with 17 bases separating them. CDR1 is SNHLY and CDR2 is FYNNEI in the germline V gene. This TCR derives from a human donor with alopecia areata. The starting material was CD4+ T cells sorted from blood, obtained at roughly week 36, from a patient treated with tofacitinib. The V call is TRBV2, the J call TRBJ2-7; D might be TRBD2 (6 bases). CDR3 residues: CASSEARRAGIHEQYF. The CDR3 bases are TGTGCCAGCAGTGAAGCGCGTAGGGCGGGAATCCACGAGCAGTACTTC.